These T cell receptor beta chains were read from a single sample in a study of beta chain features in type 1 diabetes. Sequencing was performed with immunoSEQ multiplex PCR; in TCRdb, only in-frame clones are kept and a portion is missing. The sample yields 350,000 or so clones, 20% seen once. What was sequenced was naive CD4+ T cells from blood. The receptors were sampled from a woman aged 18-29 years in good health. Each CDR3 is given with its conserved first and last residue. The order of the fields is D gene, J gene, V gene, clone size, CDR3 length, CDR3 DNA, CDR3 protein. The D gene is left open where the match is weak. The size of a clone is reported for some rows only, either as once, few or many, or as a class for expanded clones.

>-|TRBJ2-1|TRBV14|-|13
TGTGCCAGCAGCCAAGTAGCAGTTCATGAGCAGTTCTTC
CASSQVAVHEQFF
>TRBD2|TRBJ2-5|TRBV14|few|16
TGTGCCAGCAGCCAACGGCGGGAGGGCCTAGGAGAGACCCAGTACTTC
CASSQRREGLGETQYF
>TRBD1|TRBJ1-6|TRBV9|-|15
TGTGCCAGCAGCCCTACCGGGACAGCTAATTCACCCCTCCACTTT
CASSPTGTANSPLHF
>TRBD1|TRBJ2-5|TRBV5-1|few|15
TGCGCCAGCAGCTTGGCCCGGGACAGGGAGGAGACCCAGTACTTC
CASSLARDREETQYF
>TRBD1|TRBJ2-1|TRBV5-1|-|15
TGCGCCAGTCTAGGACAGGGGCCCTCGTATGAGGAGCAGTTCTTC
CASLGQGPSYEEQFF
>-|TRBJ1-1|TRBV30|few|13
TGTGCCGAGGGGCGGGGGCCTGGAACTGAAGCTTTCTTT
CAEGRGPGTEAFF
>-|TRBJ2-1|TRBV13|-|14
TGTGCCAGCAGCCGTTTACAGGAAACAAATGAGCAGTTCTTC
CASSRLQETNEQFF
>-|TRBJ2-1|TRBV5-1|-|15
TGCGCCAGCAGCTTGGAGACCAATCCGGGTAATGAGCAGTTCTTC
CASSLETNPGNEQFF
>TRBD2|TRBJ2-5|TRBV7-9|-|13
TGTGCCAGCAGCCGCGGGGGGCAAGAGACCCAGTACTTC
CASSRGGQETQYF
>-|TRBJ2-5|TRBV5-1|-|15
TGCGCCAGCAGCTTGGTGAGGTTCAACCAAGAGACCCAGTACTTC
CASSLVRFNQETQYF
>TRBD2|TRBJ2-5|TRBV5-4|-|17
TGTGCCAGCAGCCCAAGGGAGTTCGCGGGAGTCCCAGAGACCCAGTACTTC
CASSPREFAGVPETQYF
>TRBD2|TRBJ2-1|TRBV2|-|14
TGTGCCAGCAGTGGGACTAGCAGCGACAATGAGCAGTTCTTC
CASSGTSSDNEQFF
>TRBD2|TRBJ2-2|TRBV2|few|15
TGTGCCAGCAGTGATAGCGGGAGTATAACCGGGGAGCTGTTTTTT
CASSDSGSITGELFF
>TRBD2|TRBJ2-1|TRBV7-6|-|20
TGTGCCAGCAGCTTTCTGGGACTAGCGGGGGGTGGCGCGGACTACAATGAGCAGTTCTTC
CASSFLGLAGGGADYNEQFF
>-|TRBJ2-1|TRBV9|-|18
TGTGCCAGCAGCGTAGTTGCCGCTGGCGGCAGCTCCTACAATGAGCAGTTCTTC
CASSVVAAGGSSYNEQFF
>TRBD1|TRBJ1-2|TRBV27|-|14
TGTGCCAGCAGTGAAAACAGGGGATTCTATGGCTACACCTTC
CASSENRGFYGYTF
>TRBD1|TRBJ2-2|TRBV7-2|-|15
TGTGCCAGCAGCCTTGGACAGGGGGACACCGGGGAGCTGTTTTTT
CASSLGQGDTGELFF
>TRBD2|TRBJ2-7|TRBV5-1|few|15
TGCGCCAGCAGCTTGTCCAGGTCTAGCGGGAGCGAGCAGTACTTC
CASSLSRSSGSEQYF
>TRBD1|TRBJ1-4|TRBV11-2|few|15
TGTGCCAGCAGCCCGGGGGGGACAGCCAGCGAAAAACTGTTTTTT
CASSPGGTASEKLFF
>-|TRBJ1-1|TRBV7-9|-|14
TGTGCCAGCAGCTTCCAAACGAGAAACACTGAAGCTTTCTTT
CASSFQTRNTEAFF
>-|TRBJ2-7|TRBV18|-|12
TGTGCCAGCTCACCGCAGGGGTCCGAGCAGTACTTC
CASSPQGSEQYF
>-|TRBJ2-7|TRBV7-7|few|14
TGTGCTAGCAGCCCAGGGATGGGTGCATACGAGCAGTACTTC
CASSPGMGAYEQYF
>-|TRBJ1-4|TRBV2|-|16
TGTGCCAGCAGTGAAGCGCTTCGTAGCTTTAATGAAAAACTGTTTTTT
CASSEALRSFNEKLFF
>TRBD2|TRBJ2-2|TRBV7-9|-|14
TGTGCCAGCAGCTTGGGACTACTCACCGGGGAGCTGTTTTTT
CASSLGLLTGELFF
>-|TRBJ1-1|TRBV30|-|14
TGTGCCTGGAAATATAGGCAGGGTTTCACTGAAGCTTTCTTT
CAWKYRQGFTEAFF
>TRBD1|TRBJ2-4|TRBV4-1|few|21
TGCGCCAGCAGCCAGTCCCGGGTTGGGACAGCTTTTAATTCGGACAAAAACATTCAGTACTTC
CASSQSRVGTAFNSDKNIQYF
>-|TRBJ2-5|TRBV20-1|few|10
TGCAGTGCCGTGTCCCGGACCCAGTACTTC
CSAVSRTQYF
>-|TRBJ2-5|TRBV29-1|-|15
TGCAGCGTTGAATATGCGAGGCAGGGAGGAGAGACCCAGTACTTC
CSVEYARQGGETQYF
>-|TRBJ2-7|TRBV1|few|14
TGCACCAGCAGCCCCGAACTACTTTTCTACGAGCAGTACTTC
CTSSPELLFYEQYF
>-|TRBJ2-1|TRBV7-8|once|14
TGTGCCAGCAGCCCATTGACACGAACCGATGAGCAGTTCTTC
CASSPLTRTDEQFF
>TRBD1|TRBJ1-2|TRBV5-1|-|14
TGCGCCAGCAGCGTGGACAGGGGCGGAAGTGGCTACACCTTC
CASSVDRGGSGYTF
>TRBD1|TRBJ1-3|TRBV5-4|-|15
TGTGCCAGCAGATCCGGACAGGGGGCTGGAAACACCATATATTTT
CASRSGQGAGNTIYF
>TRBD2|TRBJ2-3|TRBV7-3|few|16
TGTGCCAGCAGCTTAAATCGCGGGGGGGCCGGCGATACGCAGTATTTT
CASSLNRGGAGDTQYF
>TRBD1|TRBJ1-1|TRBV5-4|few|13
TGTGCCAGCAGCTGGACAGGGGTGGATGGGGCTTTCTTT
CASSWTGVDGAFF
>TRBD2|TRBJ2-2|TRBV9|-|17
TGTGCCAGCAGCGCCTTTCCTAGCGGGGGGTCTCCCGGGGAGCTGTTTTTT
CASSAFPSGGSPGELFF
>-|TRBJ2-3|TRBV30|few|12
TGTGCCTGGAGTGTACGAGGGGATACGCAGTATTTT
CAWSVRGDTQYF
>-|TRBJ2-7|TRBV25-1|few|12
TGTGCCAGCAGGGACACTTCCTACGAGCAGTACTTC
CASRDTSYEQYF
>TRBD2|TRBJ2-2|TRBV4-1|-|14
TGCGCCAGCACTCTTCCGGGGGGCACCGGGGAGCTGTTTTTT
CASTLPGGTGELFF